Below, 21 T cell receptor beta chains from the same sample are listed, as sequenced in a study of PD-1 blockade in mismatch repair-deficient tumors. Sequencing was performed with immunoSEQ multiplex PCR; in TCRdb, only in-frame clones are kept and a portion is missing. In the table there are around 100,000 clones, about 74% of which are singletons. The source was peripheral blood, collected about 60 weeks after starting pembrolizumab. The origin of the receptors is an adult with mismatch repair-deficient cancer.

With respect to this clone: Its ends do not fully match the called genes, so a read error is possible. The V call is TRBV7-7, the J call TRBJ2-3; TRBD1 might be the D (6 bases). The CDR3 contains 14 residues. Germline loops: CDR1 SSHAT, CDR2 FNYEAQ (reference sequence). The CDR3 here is CASSRGSSTDTQYF. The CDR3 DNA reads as TGTGCTAGCAGCAGGGGCTCTAGCACAGATACGCAGTATTTT.

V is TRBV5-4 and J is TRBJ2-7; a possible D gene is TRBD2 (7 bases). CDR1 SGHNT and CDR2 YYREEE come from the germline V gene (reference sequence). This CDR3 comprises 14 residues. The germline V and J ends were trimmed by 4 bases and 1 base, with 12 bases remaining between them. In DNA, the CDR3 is TGTGCCAGCAGCGTCAGGGGAGGGTCCTACGAGCAGTACTTC. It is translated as CASSVRGGSYEQYF.

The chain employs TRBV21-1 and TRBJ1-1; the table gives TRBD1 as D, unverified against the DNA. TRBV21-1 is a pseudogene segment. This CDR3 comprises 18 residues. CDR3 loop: CASSTFTGADYLNTEAFF. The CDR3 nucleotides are TGTGCCAGCAGTACATTTACAGGGGCCGACTATTTGAACACTGAAGCTTTCTTT.

CDR3 sequence: CASSSLGSGRTGEQFF. Here the CDR3 DNA reads TGTGCCAGCAGCTCCCTGGGGAGCGGGAGGACCGGTGAGCAGTTCTTC. V is TRBV7-2 and J is TRBJ2-1; the match to TRBD2 covers 9 bases. J lost 9 bases, V lost 4 bases, and 13 bases had no gene match. The germline gives CDR1 SGHTA, CDR2 FQGNSA. CDR3 length equals 16 residues. Full variable domain (rest looked up from reference TRBV7-2 and TRBJ2-1): GAGVSQSPSNKVTEKGKDVELRCDPISGHTALYWYRQSLGQGLEFLIYFQGNSAPDKSGLPSDRFSAERTGGSVSTLTIQRTQQEDSAVYLCASSSLGSGRTGEQFFGPGTRLTVL.

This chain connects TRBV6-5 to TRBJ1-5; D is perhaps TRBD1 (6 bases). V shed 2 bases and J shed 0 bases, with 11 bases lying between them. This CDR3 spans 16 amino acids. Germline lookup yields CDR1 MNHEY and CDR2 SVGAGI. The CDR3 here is CASSYGTPISNQPQHF. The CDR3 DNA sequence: TGTGCCAGCAGTTACGGGACACCTATTAGCAATCAGCCCCAGCATTTT.

CDR3 sequence reads: CASSPLRGVTDTQYF. The CDR3 DNA sequence: TGTGCCAGCAGCCCCTTACGGGGGGTTACAGATACGCAGTATTTT. V is TRBV6-5 and J is TRBJ2-3, with 7 bases lining up with TRBD2. With V trimmed by 6 bases and J by 3 bases, 9 bases remained unmatched. The CDR3 contains 15 residues. CDR1 is MNHEY, CDR2 SVGAGI, per germline.

CDR3: CASSLGQADYGYTF. CDR3 DNA: TGCGCCAGCAGCTTGGGACAGGCAGACTATGGCTACACCTTC. V usage is TRBV5-1 and J usage is TRBJ1-2; D may be TRBD1 (6 bases). The CDR3 is 14 amino acids. In germline, CDR1 is SGHRS, CDR2 YFSETQ. V lost 0 bases, J lost 3 bases, and 9 bases lay in between.

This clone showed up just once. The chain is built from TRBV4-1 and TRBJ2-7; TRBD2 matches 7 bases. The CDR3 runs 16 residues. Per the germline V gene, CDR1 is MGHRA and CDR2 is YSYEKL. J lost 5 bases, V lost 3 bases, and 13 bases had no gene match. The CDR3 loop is CASSHSPRLAGDEQYF. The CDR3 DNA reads TGCGCCAGCAGCCATTCACCGAGACTAGCAGGTGACGAGCAGTACTTC.

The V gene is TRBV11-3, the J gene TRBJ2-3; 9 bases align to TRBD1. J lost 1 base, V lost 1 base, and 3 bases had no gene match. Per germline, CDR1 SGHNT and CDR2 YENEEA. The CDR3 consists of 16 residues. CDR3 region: CASSLARTGGTDTQYF. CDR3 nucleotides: TGTGCCAGCAGCTTAGCGCGGACAGGGGGCACAGATACGCAGTATTTT.

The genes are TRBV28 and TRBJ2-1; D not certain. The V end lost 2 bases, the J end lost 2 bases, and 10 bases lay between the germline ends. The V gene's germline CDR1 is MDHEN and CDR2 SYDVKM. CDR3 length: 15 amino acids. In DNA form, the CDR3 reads TGTGCCAGCAGTTTAAGATCAAGCCCCTACAATGAGCAGTTCTTC. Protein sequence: CASSLRSSPYNEQFF.

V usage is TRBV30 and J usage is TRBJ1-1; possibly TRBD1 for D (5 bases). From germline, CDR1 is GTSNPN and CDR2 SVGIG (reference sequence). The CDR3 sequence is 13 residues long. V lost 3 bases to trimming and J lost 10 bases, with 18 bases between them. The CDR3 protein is CAWSGGRDVLAFF. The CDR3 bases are TGTGCCTGGAGCGGGGGGAGGGACGTCCTAGCTTTCTTT.

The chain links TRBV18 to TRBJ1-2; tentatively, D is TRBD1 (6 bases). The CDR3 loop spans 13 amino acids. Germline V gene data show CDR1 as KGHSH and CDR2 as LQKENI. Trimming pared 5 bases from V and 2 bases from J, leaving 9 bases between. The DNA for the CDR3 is TGTGCCAGCTCAGCGCAGGGGAACTATGGCTACACCTTC. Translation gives CASSAQGNYGYTF.

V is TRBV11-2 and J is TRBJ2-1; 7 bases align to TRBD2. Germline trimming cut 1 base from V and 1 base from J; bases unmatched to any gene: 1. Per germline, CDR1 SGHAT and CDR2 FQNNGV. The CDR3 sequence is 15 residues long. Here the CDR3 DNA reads TGTGCCAGCAGCTTAGGGGGGGGTTCCTACAATGAGCAGTTCTTC. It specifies CASSLGGGSYNEQFF.

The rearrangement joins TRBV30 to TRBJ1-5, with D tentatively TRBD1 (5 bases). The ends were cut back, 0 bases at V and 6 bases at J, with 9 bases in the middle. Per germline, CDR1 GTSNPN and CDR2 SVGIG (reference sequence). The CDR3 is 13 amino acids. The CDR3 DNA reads TGTGCCTGGAGTGTTGCAGGGACTCAGCCCCAGCATTTT. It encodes CAWSVAGTQPQHF. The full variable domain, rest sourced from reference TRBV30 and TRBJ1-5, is SQTIHQWPATLVQPVGSPLSLECTVEGTSNPNLYWYRQAAGRGLQLLFYSVGIGQISSEVPQNLSASRPQDRQFILSSKKLLLSDSGFYLCAWSVAGTQPQHFGDGTRLSIL.

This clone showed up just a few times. The CDR3 sequence: CASSLFGGYTF. CDR3 sequence (DNA): TGTGCCAGCAGCTTGTTTGGTGGCTACACCTTC. The gene calls are TRBV5-8 and TRBJ1-2; D is unresolved. V lost 1 base to trimming and J lost 7 bases, with 5 bases between them. The CDR3 sequence is 11 residues long. The germline CDR1 and CDR2 sequences are SGHTS and YDEGEE.

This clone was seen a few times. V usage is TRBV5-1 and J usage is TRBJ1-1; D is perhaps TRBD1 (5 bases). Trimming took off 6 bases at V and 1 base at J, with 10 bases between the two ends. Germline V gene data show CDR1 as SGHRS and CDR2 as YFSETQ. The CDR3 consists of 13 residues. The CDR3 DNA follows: TGCGCCAGCAATCCGACAGCGAACACTGAAGCTTTCTTT. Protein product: CASNPTANTEAFF.

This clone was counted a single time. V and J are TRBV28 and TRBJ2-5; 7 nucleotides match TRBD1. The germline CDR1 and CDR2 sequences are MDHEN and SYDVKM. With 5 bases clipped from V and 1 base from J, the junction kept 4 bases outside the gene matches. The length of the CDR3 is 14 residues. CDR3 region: CASSLGQAQETQYF. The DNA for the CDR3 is TGTGCCAGCAGTCTCGGACAGGCCCAAGAGACCCAGTACTTC. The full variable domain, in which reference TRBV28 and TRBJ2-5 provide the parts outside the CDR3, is DVKVTQSSRYLVKRTGEKVFLECVQDMDHENMFWYRQDPGLGLRLIYFSYDVKMKEKGDIPEGYSVSREKKERFSLILESASTNQTSMYLCASSLGQAQETQYFGPGTRLLVL.

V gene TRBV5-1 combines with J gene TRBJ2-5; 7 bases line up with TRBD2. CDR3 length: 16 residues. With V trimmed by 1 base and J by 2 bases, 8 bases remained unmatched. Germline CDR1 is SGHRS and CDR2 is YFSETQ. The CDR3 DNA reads TGCGCCAGCAGCTTGACGGGAGGACCCCCACAAGAGACCCAGTACTTC. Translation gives CASSLTGGPPQETQYF.

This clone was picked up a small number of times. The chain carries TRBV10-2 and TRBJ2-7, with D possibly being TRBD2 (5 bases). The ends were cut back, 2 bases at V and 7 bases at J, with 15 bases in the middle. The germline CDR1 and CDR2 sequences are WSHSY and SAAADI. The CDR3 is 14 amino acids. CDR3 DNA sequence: TGCGCCAGCAGTGAGCAGGCCCTAGCCGGGGAGCAGTACTTC. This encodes CASSEQALAGEQYF.

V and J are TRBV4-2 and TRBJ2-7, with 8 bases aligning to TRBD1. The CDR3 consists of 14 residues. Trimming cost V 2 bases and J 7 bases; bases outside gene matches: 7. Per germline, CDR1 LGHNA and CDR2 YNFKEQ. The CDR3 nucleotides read TGTGCCAGCAGCCAACAGGACAGGGCGGGGGAGCAGTACTTC. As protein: CASSQQDRAGEQYF.

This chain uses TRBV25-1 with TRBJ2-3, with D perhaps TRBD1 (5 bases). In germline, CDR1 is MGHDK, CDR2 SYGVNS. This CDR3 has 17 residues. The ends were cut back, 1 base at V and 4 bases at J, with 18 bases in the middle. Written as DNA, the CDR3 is TGTGCCAGCAGTGAATCCCCAGGGCAGGTGGGCTCAGATACGCAGTATTTT. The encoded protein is CASSESPGQVGSDTQYF.